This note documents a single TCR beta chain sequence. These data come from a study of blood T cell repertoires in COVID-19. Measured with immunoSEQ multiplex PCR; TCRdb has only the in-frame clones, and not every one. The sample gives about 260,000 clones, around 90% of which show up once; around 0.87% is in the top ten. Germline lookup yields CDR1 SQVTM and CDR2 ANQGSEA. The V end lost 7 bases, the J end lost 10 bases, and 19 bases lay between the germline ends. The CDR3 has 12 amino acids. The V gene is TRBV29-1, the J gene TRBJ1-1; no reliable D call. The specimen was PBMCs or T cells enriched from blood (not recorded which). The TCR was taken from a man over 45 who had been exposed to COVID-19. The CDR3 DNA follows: TGCAGCGCTCTTGTATACGGTTATAGAGCTTTCTTT. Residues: CSALVYGYRAFF.